The present TCR beta chain was sequenced within a study of sequential checkpoint blockade in melanoma. Across the study: Arm A got nivolumab then ipilimumab; arm B the reverse, 1:1.

Indicated treatment: randomized to nivolumab then ipilimumab (arm A) or the reverse (arm B). Live CD3+CD8+ CD19− CD56− cells were sorted from PBMCs. The table came from immunoSEQ multiplex PCR; TCRdb's copy has only in-frame clones and leaves some out. The data hold 13,000 or so clones, with roughly 69% observed a single time. Looked up from germline, CDR1 is GTSNPN and CDR2 is SVGIG (reference sequence). Trimming pared 4 bases from V and 3 bases from J, leaving 16 bases between. This CDR3 has 14 amino acids. V usage is TRBV30 and J usage is TRBJ2-7; tentatively, D is TRBD1 (6 bases). The TCR originated in a human donor with melanoma. The sample consisted of CD8+ T cells sorted from blood (inferred from file names), taken from a patient given nivolumab and ipilimumab in sequence. This chain's CDR3 is CAWTAPTGIYEQYF. The CDR3 coding sequence is TGTGCCTGGACAGCCCCCACAGGGATCTACGAGCAGTACTTC.